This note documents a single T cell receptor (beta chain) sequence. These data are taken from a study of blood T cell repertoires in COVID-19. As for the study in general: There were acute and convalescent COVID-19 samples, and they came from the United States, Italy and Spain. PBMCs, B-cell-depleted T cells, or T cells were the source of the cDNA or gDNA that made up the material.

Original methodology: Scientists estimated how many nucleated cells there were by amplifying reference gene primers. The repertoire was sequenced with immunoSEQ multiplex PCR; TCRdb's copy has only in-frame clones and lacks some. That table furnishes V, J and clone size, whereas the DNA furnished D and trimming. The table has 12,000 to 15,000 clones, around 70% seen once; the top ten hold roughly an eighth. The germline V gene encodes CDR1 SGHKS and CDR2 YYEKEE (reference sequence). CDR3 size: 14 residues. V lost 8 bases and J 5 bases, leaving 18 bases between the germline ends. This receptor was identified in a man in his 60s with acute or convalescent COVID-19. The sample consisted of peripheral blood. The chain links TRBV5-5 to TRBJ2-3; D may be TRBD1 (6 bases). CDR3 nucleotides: TGTGCCAGTCTCCCTGGACAGCGTGGAGATACGCAGTATTTT. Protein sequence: CASLPGQRGDTQYF.